The rows below give T cell receptor beta chains drawn from one sample of a study of PD-1 blockade in classical Hodgkin lymphoma. The method was immunoSEQ multiplex PCR; TCRdb's version includes in-frame clones alone and lacks a portion of them. The table shows 35,000 to 50,000 clones, with 60% to 80% occurring only once. The specimen comprised peripheral blood mononuclear cells (PBMCs), sampled before the fourth cycle of nivolumab. The receptors derive from a human donor with classical Hodgkin lymphoma. The CDR3 runs from the conserved cysteine through the conserved F or W. A D gene is named only where the DNA matches it firmly. Not all rows give a size; the values are once, few, many and, for expanded clones, a class.

-	TRBJ2-5	-	TRBV10-3	TGTGCCATCAGTGAGCCGACAGAGTACCAAGAGACCCAGTACTTC	CAISEPTEYQETQYF
-	TRBJ2-2	-	TRBV28	TGTGCCAGCAGTTTGGACGCCGGGGAGCTGTTTTTT	CASSLDAGELFF
TRBD2	TRBJ2-3	-	TRBV11-2	TGTGCCAGCAGCTTAGTCGTTAGCGGGGGGGCCTGGGATACGCAGTATTTT	CASSLVVSGGAWDTQYF
TRBD1	TRBJ1-1	few	TRBV4-2	TGTGCCAGCAGCCAAGTACGGACAGGGGTTACCCAGAACACTGAAGCTTTCTTT	CASSQVRTGVTQNTEAFF
TRBD1	TRBJ1-1	-	TRBV7-9	TGTGCCAGCAGCTTACGGGCGGCCAGGGGGCGCAGATTGGTCACTGAAGCTTTCTTT	CASSLRAARGRRLVTEAFF
-	TRBJ2-7	-	TRBV19	TGTGCCAGTAGTAGATCAGCCACCTACGAGCAGTACTTC	CASSRSATYEQYF
-	TRBJ1-2	-	TRBV7-8	TGTGCCAGCAGCTTAGGGTCAGGGGCTAACGGCTACACCTTC	CASSLGSGANGYTF
-	TRBJ1-2	-	TRBV4-3	TGCGCCAGCAGCGAAGCTCTTCTAGCTAACTATGGCTACACCTTC	CASSEALLANYGYTF
-	TRBJ1-1	once	TRBV21-1	TGTGCCAGCGAGGGGTCAGGGGGCTGTCACACTGAAGCTTTCTTT	CASEGSGGCHTEAFF
TRBD1	TRBJ2-7	-	TRBV6-5	TGTGCCAGCAGTTACTCGGGACAGGGGGGCTACGAGCAGTACTTC	CASSYSGQGGYEQYF
-	TRBJ2-1	-	TRBV4-3	TGCGCCAGCAGCCCCCGGCAGGGGCATATCGGGAATGAGCAGTTCTTC	CASSPRQGHIGNEQFF
-	TRBJ2-7	few	TRBV6-6	TGTGCCAGCAGGACGACAGCCTACGAGCAGTACTTC	CASRTTAYEQYF
-	TRBJ1-5	few	TRBV6-1	TGTGCCAGCAAGGGAGTGACAGGTGGAACTCAGCCCCAGCATTTT	CASKGVTGGTQPQHF
-	TRBJ1-1	-	TRBV6-5	TGTGCCAGCAGCCCGGGACAACCAGGGTACACTGAAGCTTTCTTT	CASSPGQPGYTEAFF
-	TRBJ2-5	-	TRBV5-1	TGCGCCAGCAGCTGGGGGGTACAAGAGACCCAGTACTTC	CASSWGVQETQYF
-	TRBJ1-3	-	TRBV20-1	TGCAGTGCGGCCCAGGGAAACACCATATATTTT	CSAAQGNTIYF
-	TRBJ1-2	few	TRBV28	TGTGCCAGCAGGATGGGCCATGGCTACACCTTC	CASRMGHGYTF
-	TRBJ2-1	-	TRBV6-5	TGTGCCAGCAGTTACAATGCGAACAATGAGCAGTTCTTC	CASSYNANNEQFF
-	TRBJ1-1	-	TRBV6-1	TGTGCCAGCAGTGACAGGACAGCCCCAAAAGCTTTCTTT	CASSDRTAPKAFF
-	TRBJ2-1	-	TRBV5-1	TGCGCCAGCAGCTTCGGGGGGCCGCCAGGTGAGCAGTTCTTC	CASSFGGPPGEQFF
-	TRBJ1-5	few	TRBV30	TGTGCCTGGAGCGGGGCCTACAATCAGCCCCAGCATTTT	CAWSGAYNQPQHF
-	TRBJ1-6	few	TRBV7-2	TGTGCCAGCAGCCCGGTGAGGGGGACCTATAATTCACCCCTCCACTTT	CASSPVRGTYNSPLHF
-	TRBJ1-1	many	TRBV29-1	TGCAGCGTTGAAGGGACAGTGAACACTGAAGCTTTCTTT	CSVEGTVNTEAFF
-	TRBJ2-1	-	TRBV6-5	TGTGCCAGCAGTCAACTGGCCCGTGGAGGAGAGCAGTTCTTC	CASSQLARGGEQFF
-	TRBJ1-1	few	TRBV6-6	TGTGCCAGCAGTTACTCGGAATTCGGGGGAGTTGAAGCTTTCTTT	CASSYSEFGGVEAFF
TRBD2	TRBJ2-5	-	TRBV28	TGTGCCAGCAGCCCCTTGGGGGGGTCTCCTCTCCAAGAGACCCAGTACTTC	CASSPLGGSPLQETQYF
-	TRBJ2-5	-	TRBV11-1	TGTGCCAGCAGCTTAGAAACAGGACAAGAGACCCAGTACTTC	CASSLETGQETQYF
-	TRBJ2-1	-	TRBV11-1	TGTGCCAGCAGCTTCCAGGATGAGCAGTTCTTC	CASSFQDEQFF
TRBD2	TRBJ2-1	few	TRBV6-5	TGTGCCAGCAGTTACGGGGAGGGAGAAGGCCTTTTACAGTTCTTC	CASSYGEGEGLLQFF
-	TRBJ2-7	-	TRBV4-1	TGCGCCAGCAGCCACAAACAGGGAGGAGTAGGAGAGATCCCGGGCGAGCAGTACTTC	CASSHKQGGVGEIPGEQYF
TRBD1	TRBJ2-5	-	TRBV5-6	TGTGCCAGCAGCTCGACAGGGGGCGCAGGGGAGACCCAGTACTTC	CASSSTGGAGETQYF
-	TRBJ1-3	-	TRBV7-9	TGTGCCAGTGTCGGTGGGCAGCACTCTGGAAACACCATATATTTT	CASVGGQHSGNTIYF
-	TRBJ2-3	-	TRBV29-1	TGCAGCGCTCCGGGACGGTTAATAACAGATACGCAGTATTTT	CSAPGRLITDTQYF
-	TRBJ1-2	-	TRBV15	TGTGCCACCAGCAGAGAAGAGACAGCGCCTAACTATGGCTACACCTTC	CATSREETAPNYGYTF
-	TRBJ1-1	medium-sized	TRBV9	TGTGCCAGCAGCGTAGTTTCGGGTTTAAGGACTGAAGCTTTCTTT	CASSVVSGLRTEAFF
-	TRBJ1-6	-	TRBV5-1	TGCGCCAGCAGCTTCGGTACAGGGAGTTCACCCCTCCACTTT	CASSFGTGSSPLHF
-	TRBJ1-4	-	TRBV19	TGTGCCAGTAGTTCCACAAAATACGAGGGGTTTACTAATGAAAAACTGTTTTTT	CASSSTKYEGFTNEKLFF
TRBD1	TRBJ1-2	once	TRBV5-6	TGTGCCAGCAGCTTGGTTTACAGGGGTTCGGAAGGCTACACCTTC	CASSLVYRGSEGYTF
-	TRBJ2-7	-	TRBV13	TGTGCCAGCAGCTTAGGGCAGCGCGAGCAGTACTTC	CASSLGQREQYF
-	TRBJ1-5	-	TRBV2	TGTGCCAGCAGCCAATGGGGGGGAGGCAATCAGCCCCAGCATTTT	CASSQWGGGNQPQHF
-	TRBJ2-5	-	TRBV9	TGTGCCAGCAGCGTAGATACAGGTCAAGAGACCCAGTACTTC	CASSVDTGQETQYF
TRBD1	TRBJ2-5	-	TRBV27	TGTGCCAGCAGTTTTCGGGGGACAGGGGTCCAAGAGACCCAGTACTTC	CASSFRGTGVQETQYF
-	TRBJ2-7	many	TRBV27	TGTGCCAGCAGTCTGGGGACAGCGGGCTACGAGCAGTACTTC	CASSLGTAGYEQYF
-	TRBJ1-1	-	TRBV10-3	TGTGCCATCAGGGGCACAGGTGAAGCTTTCTTT	CAIRGTGEAFF
TRBD1	TRBJ1-3	-	TRBV19	TGTGCCAGTAGCCGAACAGGGGGTTCTGGAAACACCATATATTTT	CASSRTGGSGNTIYF
-	TRBJ1-5	-	TRBV19	TGTGCCAGTAGTATTGGGGTCGTTCAGCCCCAGCATTTT	CASSIGVVQPQHF